This T cell receptor beta chain was profiled in a study of neurological immune-mediated disorders. Turning to the study itself: There were approximately 35 multiple sclerosis patients. Of these, around 30 had relapsing-remitting MS and 3 had secondary progressive MS.

General study findings and limits: CDR3 amino acid sequences of expanded clones were not shared across subjects, a result suggesting private repertoires in all groups.

A word on this clonotype: What it recognizes is unknown.

V was cut by 6 bases and J by 4 bases, with 12 bases left in between. The V gene's germline CDR1 is KGHSH and CDR2 LQKENI. The CDR3 has 13 residues. Sorted libraries came from about 950,000 CD4+ or CD8+ T cells. TCRdb itself ran the 5' RACE reads through MiXCR, one entry per CDR3 protein. The table shows roughly 52,000 distinct CDR3 sequences, with under 4.5% occurring only once. This clonotype was sampled from a woman between 40 and 55 years old with multiple sclerosis. The genes are TRBV18 and TRBJ1-2, with unresolved D. Sequenced input: CD4+ T cells from blood. CDR3 residues: CASSESSGYGYTF. The DNA for the CDR3 is TGTGCCAGCTCTGAAAGTTCAGGCTATGGCTACACCTTC.